The 15 T cell receptor beta chains given below trace back to one sample, sequenced in a study of T cell responses to AZD1222 COVID-19 vaccine. The data were produced by immunoSEQ multiplex PCR, yet TCRdb's version contains in-frame clones alone and is incomplete. The table shows 90,000 to 120,000 clones, with approximately 92% occurring only once. The sample in question was peripheral blood, obtained 28 days after the second AZD1222 dose. Every receptor here comes from an adult who received the AZD1222 COVID-19 vaccine.

V usage is TRBV7-8 and J usage is TRBJ2-7, with no clear D. CDR1 and CDR2 (germline): SGHVS, FQNEAQ. This CDR3 region has 14 residues. With 3 bases removed from V and 3 bases from J, the gap between germline ends came to 12 bases. The CDR3 DNA follows: TGTGCCAGCAGCTTCCGGGCCGAACTCTACGAGCAGTACTTC. It yields the protein CASSFRAELYEQYF.

The rearrangement uses TRBV19 and TRBJ2-7, with no clear D. V was pared by 3 bases and J by 7 bases, with 13 bases between. The germline V gene has CDR1 LNHDA and CDR2 SQIVND (reference sequence). The CDR3 has 13 amino acids. The CDR3 nucleotides read TGTGCCAGTAGTATGGCCCCTGTTGGGGAGCAGTACTTC. It is translated as CASSMAPVGEQYF.

The chain carries TRBV12-3 or TRBV12-4 and TRBJ2-7, with no clear D. The CDR3 extends over 11 amino acids. The ends were cut back, 3 bases at V and 6 bases at J, with 6 bases in the middle. The CDR3 here is CASSLTFEQYF. The CDR3 bases are TGTGCCAGCAGTTTGACGTTCGAGCAGTACTTC.

The chain couples TRBV2 to TRBJ2-5; 10 bases fit TRBD2. Germline V gives CDR1 SNHLY, CDR2 FYNNEI. This CDR3 is built from 17 residues. J lost 6 bases, V lost 2 bases, and 12 bases had no gene match. The CDR3 is CASSELAGGPVTKTQYF. DNA of the CDR3: TGTGCCAGCAGTGAATTAGCGGGGGGTCCCGTTACAAAGACCCAGTACTTC.

The chain recombines TRBV5-1 with TRBJ1-1, with unresolved D. CDR1 and CDR2 (germline): SGHRS, YFSETQ. The V end was cut by 0 bases, the J end by 4 bases, with 4 bases between. This CDR3 comprises 12 residues. This CDR3 reads CASSLVGTEAFF. The CDR3 region has the DNA TGCGCCAGCAGCTTGGTGGGCACTGAAGCTTTCTTT.

This chain joins TRBV27 and TRBJ2-3; TRBD1 or TRBD2 may be the D gene (5 bases each). CDR3 length: 15 residues. Germline V lookup: CDR1 MNHEY, CDR2 SMNVEV (reference sequence). V was trimmed by 5 bases and J by 0 bases, leaving 12 bases between them. The CDR3 region is CASSTPGRSTDTQYF. The CDR3 coding sequence is TGTGCCAGCAGTACCCCGGGGCGAAGCACAGATACGCAGTATTTT.

This chain joins TRBV4-1 and TRBJ2-1; tentative D call: TRBD1 (6 bases). The CDR3 length is 17 residues. Germline loops: CDR1 MGHRA, CDR2 YSYEKL. Between the trimmed V and J ends, which lost 1 base and 7 bases, there was a span of 20 bases. The CDR3 DNA follows: TGCGCCAGCAGCCAAGCTCCGACAGGAACGTTTGGTAATGAGCAGTTCTTC. Residues: CASSQAPTGTFGNEQFF.

The genes are TRBV5-1 and TRBJ2-1, with unresolved D. Trimming shortened V by 5 bases and J by 7 bases, and 13 bases separated the two germline ends. Germline CDR1 is SGHRS and CDR2 is YFSETQ. CDR3 length: 13 residues. DNA for the CDR3: TGCGCCAGCAGTTTTATGGATGGGAATGAGCAGTTCTTC. It is translated as CASSFMDGNEQFF.

There are a few counts of this clone. The chain couples TRBV18 to TRBJ2-7, with D perhaps TRBD2 (5 bases). This CDR3 is built from 15 residues. V lost 3 bases and J lost 3, with 15 bases in between. Germline CDR1 KGHSH, CDR2 LQKENI. The CDR3 sequence is CASSPGEVDRYEQYF. In DNA form, the CDR3 reads TGTGCCAGCTCACCGGGAGAAGTGGATCGCTACGAGCAGTACTTC.

V gene TRBV14 combines with J gene TRBJ1-2; 9 nucleotides line up with TRBD1. J gave up 1 base and V 3 bases, and 9 bases lay outside the gene matches. This CDR3 has 17 amino acids. CDR1 and CDR2 (germline): SGHDN, FVKESK. The CDR3 nucleotides are TGTGCCAGCAGCCAGGCACAGGGGGCGCAAAATAACTATGGCTACACCTTC. Amino acid sequence: CASSQAQGAQNNYGYTF.

The chain links TRBV29-1 to TRBJ2-1; D is undetermined. The CDR3 has 11 amino acids. Germline CDR1 SQVTM, CDR2 ANQGSEA. The V end was cut by 5 bases, the J end by 7 bases, with 9 bases between. In DNA form, the CDR3 reads TGCAGCGTTCGCATTCTGAATGAGCAGTTCTTC. Translating gives CSVRILNEQFF.

V gene TRBV19 combines with J gene TRBJ1-5; D unresolved. Germline V gives CDR1 LNHDA, CDR2 SQIVND (reference sequence). This CDR3 has 14 residues. Trimming removed 0 bases from V and 4 bases from J, with 7 bases in between. The CDR3 here is CASSIDSGNQPQHF. The CDR3 DNA is TGTGCCAGTAGTATAGATTCCGGTAATCAGCCCCAGCATTTT.

The chain joins TRBV28 to TRBJ1-6, with D possibly matching TRBD1 (5 bases). V was cut by 5 bases and J by 7 bases, with 12 bases left in between. Germline V gene data show CDR1 as MDHEN and CDR2 as SYDVKM. The CDR3 totals 14 residues. CDR3 in amino acids: CASSPLGRNSPLHF. For the CDR3, the DNA is TGTGCCAGCAGTCCCCTGGGACGAAATTCACCCCTCCACTTT.

The chain combines TRBV2 with TRBJ1-1; D is possibly TRBD1 (5 bases). There are 14 residues in the CDR3. V lost 6 bases, J lost 4 bases, and 15 bases lay in between. CDR1 SNHLY and CDR2 FYNNEI come from the germline V gene. This CDR3 reads CASSRGVGGTEAFF. In nucleotides, the CDR3 is TGTGCCAGCAGCCGGGGGGTCGGAGGCACTGAAGCTTTCTTT.

The chain couples TRBV3-1 (or the pseudogene TRBV3-2) to TRBJ2-7; no firm D call. The CDR3 loop spans 12 amino acids. V lost 1 base and J lost 4, with 5 bases in between. Germline V CDR1 and CDR2: LGHDT, YNNKEL (reference sequence). The CDR3, as DNA: TGTGCCAGCAGCCAAGGGGGTTACGAGCAGTACTTC. Residues: CASSQGGYEQYF.